The T cell receptor beta chain under discussion was sequenced for a study of cytomegalovirus exposure and HLA in healthy donors. Germline loops: CDR1 LGHNA, CDR2 YNFKEQ. The V segment lost 1 base and the J segment 5 bases; nucleotides outside the gene matches: 5. The CDR3 spans 15 residues. Primers included in the PCR were 60 Vbeta and 13 Jbeta primers. Profiled with immunoSEQ multiplex PCR; TCRdb holds only in-frame clones, not every one. The table shows about 110,000 clones, with about 68% occurring only once. This sequence was found in a woman in her 40s in good health and CMV-seropositive. This chain connects TRBV4-2 to TRBJ1-5; 7 bases align to TRBD1. Input material: PBMCs. The CDR3 loop is CASSQGGQGDQPQHF. The CDR3 DNA follows: TGTGCCAGCAGCCAAGGAGGTCAGGGGGATCAGCCCCAGCATTTT.